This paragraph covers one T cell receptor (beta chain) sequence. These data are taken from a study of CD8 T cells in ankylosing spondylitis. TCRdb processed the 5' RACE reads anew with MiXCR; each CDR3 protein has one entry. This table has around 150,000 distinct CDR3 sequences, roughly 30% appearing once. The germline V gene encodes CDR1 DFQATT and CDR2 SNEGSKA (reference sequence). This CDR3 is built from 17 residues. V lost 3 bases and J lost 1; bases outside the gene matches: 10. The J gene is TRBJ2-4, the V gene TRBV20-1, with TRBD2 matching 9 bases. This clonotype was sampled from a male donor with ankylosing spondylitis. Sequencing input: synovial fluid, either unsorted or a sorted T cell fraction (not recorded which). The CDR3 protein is CSARSLAGSGAKNIQYF. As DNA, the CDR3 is TGCAGTGCTAGGTCGCTAGCGGGGTCTGGGGCCAAAAACATTCAGTACTTC.